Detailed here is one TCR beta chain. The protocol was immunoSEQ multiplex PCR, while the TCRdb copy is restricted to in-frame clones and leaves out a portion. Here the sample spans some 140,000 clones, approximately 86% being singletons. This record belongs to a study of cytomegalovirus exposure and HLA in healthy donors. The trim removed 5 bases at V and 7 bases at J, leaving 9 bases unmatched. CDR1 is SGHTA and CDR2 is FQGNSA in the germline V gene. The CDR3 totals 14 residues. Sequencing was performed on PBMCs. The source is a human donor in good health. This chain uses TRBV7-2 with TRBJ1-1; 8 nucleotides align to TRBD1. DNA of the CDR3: TGTGCCAGCAGCCCCAGGACAGGGAGGATTGAAGCTTTCTTT. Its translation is CASSPRTGRIEAFF. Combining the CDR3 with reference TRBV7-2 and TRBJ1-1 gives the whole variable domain GAGVSQSPSNKVTEKGKDVELRCDPISGHTALYWYRQSLGQGLEFLIYFQGNSAPDKSGLPSDRFSAERTGGSVSTLTIQRTQQEDSAVYLCASSPRTGRIEAFFGQGTRLTVV.